Sequencing of this T cell receptor beta chain was carried out in a study of cytomegalovirus exposure and HLA in healthy donors. As for the study in general: Per a later analysis, the 666 first-cohort and 100 to 150 validation repertoires shared one platform.

This table comes from immunoSEQ multiplex PCR, and its TCRdb copy is limited to in-frame clones, with some not included. The sample includes 55,000 to 70,000 clones, 80% to 90% of them seen just once. Donors were drawn from the approximately 110-subject validation cohort, separate from the roughly 700-subject first cohort. As regards this clone: Its antigen is not known.

Study-level points and caveats: First-cohort TCR clusters were later found to tend to co-occur in the roughly 130 validation repertoires.

CDR3 length: 17 residues. The V and J ends lost 0 bases and 0 bases, in that order; junction bases with no gene match: 7. Germline lookup yields CDR1 SGDLS and CDR2 YYNGEE. The sample was PBMCs. J is TRBJ2-3 and V is TRBV9, with TRBD1 matching 7 bases. This receptor was identified in a woman aged 18-29 years in good health and CMV-seronegative. The CDR3 DNA reads TGTGCCAGCAGCGTAGAAGGGGGCTGGGCTAGCACAGATACGCAGTATTTT. Translating it yields CASSVEGGWASTDTQYF.